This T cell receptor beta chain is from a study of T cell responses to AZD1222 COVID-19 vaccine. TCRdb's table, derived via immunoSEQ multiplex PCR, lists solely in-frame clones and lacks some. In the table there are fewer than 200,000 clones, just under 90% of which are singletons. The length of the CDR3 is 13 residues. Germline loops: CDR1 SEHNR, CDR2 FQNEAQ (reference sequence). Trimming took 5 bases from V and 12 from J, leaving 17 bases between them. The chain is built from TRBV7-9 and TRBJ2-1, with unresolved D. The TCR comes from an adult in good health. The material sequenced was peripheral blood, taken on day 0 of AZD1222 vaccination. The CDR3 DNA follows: TGTGCCAGCAGCGCGGACGGCGGAACGGGGCAGTTCTTC. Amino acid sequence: CASSADGGTGQFF.